The rows below give T cell receptor beta chains drawn from one sample of a study of T cells in Graves' hyperthyroidism and ophthalmopathy. TCRdb reprocessed the multiplex PCR reads with MiXCR, giving one entry per CDR3 protein. The profile shows about 420,000 distinct CDR3 sequences, 12% to 15% of them singletons. The sequencing input was blood. Receptors were obtained from a woman younger than 30 with Graves' hyperthyroidism. Both conserved end residues are part of each CDR3. D genes are given only for firm matches. Size values are once, few and many counts, or a class for expanded clones, and some rows have none.

14	.	TRBV7-2	TRBJ2-3	many	TGTGCCAGCAGCTTAGAACTCGGGCGGGATACGCAGTATTTT	CASSLELGRDTQYF
15	TRBD1	TRBV18	TRBJ1-2	.	TGTGCCAGCTCACCCGGACAGGGATCCTTCTATGGCTACACCTTC	CASSPGQGSFYGYTF
14	.	TRBV5-4	TRBJ1-1	many	TGTGCCAGCAGCTTGGAGTGGGCGGGGACTGAAGCTTTCTTT	CASSLEWAGTEAFF
17	TRBD1	TRBV20-1	TRBJ1-6	few	TGCAGTGCACAGGGGGCTCTCGCGAGCTCCTATAATTCACCCCTCCACTTT	CSAQGALASSYNSPLHF
12	TRBD2	TRBV28	TRBJ2-7	.	TGTGCCAGCAGTGGGACTAGCGGCGAGCAGTACTTC	CASSGTSGEQYF
14	.	TRBV5-1	TRBJ2-7	many	TGCGCCAGCAGCTTGGGATCGGGAGCCTACGAGCAGTACTTC	CASSLGSGAYEQYF
15	.	TRBV4-3	TRBJ1-2	many	TGCGCCAGCAGCCAAGACGCGGGACGCTACTATGGCTACACCTTC	CASSQDAGRYYGYTF
12	.	TRBV6-1	TRBJ2-1	many	TGTGCCAGCAGTGAAACCCCCAATGAGCAGTTCTTC	CASSETPNEQFF
13	.	TRBV11-2	TRBJ2-1	.	TGTGCCAGCAGCGTATCACAGGGAAATGAGCAGTTCTTC	CASSVSQGNEQFF
15	.	TRBV28	TRBJ1-3	.	TGTGCCATCAGTGAGTCGAGTTCGTCCGGAAACACCATATATTTT	CAISESSSSGNTIYF
14	.	TRBV4-1	TRBJ1-2	few	TGCGCCAGCAGCCAAGATCGGACGGCCCATGGCTACACCTTC	CASSQDRTAHGYTF
14	.	TRBV6-1	TRBJ1-1	many	TGTGCCAGCACCCGGACAGCTAAGAACACTGAAGCTTTCTTT	CASTRTAKNTEAFF
16	TRBD1	TRBV9	TRBJ2-2	.	TGTGCCAGCAGCGTAGCCAGCAGGGGGTATACCGGGGAGCTGTTTTTT	CASSVASRGYTGELFF
13	TRBD1	TRBV3-1	TRBJ1-5	many	TGTGCCAGCAGCGGGACAGGGGTTCAGCCCCAGCATTTT	CASSGTGVQPQHF
15	.	TRBV3-1	TRBJ2-1	few	TGTGCCAGCAGCCACGCTGCCAGCGTGGGGAATGAGCAGTTCTTC	CASSHAASVGNEQFF
15	TRBD2	TRBV20-1	TRBJ2-6	few	TGCAGTGCTAGACCAGGGAGGGATGGGGCCAACGTCCTGACTTTC	CSARPGRDGANVLTF
14	.	TRBV28	TRBJ1-5	many	TGTGCCAGCAGTTTCAGGGGTGCTGGGCAGCCCCAGCATTTT	CASSFRGAGQPQHF
12	.	TRBV20-1	TRBJ2-7	.	TGCAGTGCTCGGACCGAGACCTACGAGCAGTACTTC	CSARTETYEQYF
13	.	TRBV30	TRBJ1-1	many	TGTGCCTGGAGTCCAGGGGAAGGCACTGAAGCTTTCTTT	CAWSPGEGTEAFF
16	.	TRBV12-3/TRBV12-4	TRBJ2-1	many	TGTGCCAGCAGTTTAAGGGCGGGGCGCTCCTACAATGAGCAGTTCTTC	CASSLRAGRSYNEQFF
11	.	TRBV28	TRBJ1-1	.	TGTGCCAGCATAATGGACACTGAAGCTTTCTTT	CASIMDTEAFF
14	.	TRBV7-3	TRBJ2-2	few	TGTGCCAGCAGCTTAATCTCCAGAACCGGGGAGCTGTTTTTT	CASSLISRTGELFF
15	.	TRBV5-1	TRBJ2-3	.	TGCGCCAGCAGCTTGGAATATGGGGGGTTTAATACGCAGTATTTT	CASSLEYGGFNTQYF
12	.	TRBV30	TRBJ1-3	many	TGTGCCTGGAAGGGATCTGGAAACACCATATATTTT	CAWKGSGNTIYF
14	.	TRBV5-1	TRBJ2-7	.	TGCGCCAGCACAAGGACAGTAGGCTCCTACGAGCAGTACTTC	CASTRTVGSYEQYF
15	TRBD1	TRBV4-1	TRBJ1-5	.	TGCGCCAGCAGCCCGGACAGGGAAGACAATCAGCCCCAGCATTTT	CASSPDREDNQPQHF
9	TRBD2	TRBV27	TRBJ2-5	many	TGTGCCGGCAGGGACTACAAGTACTTC	CAGRDYKYF
15	.	TRBV7-9	TRBJ2-1	many	TGTGCCAGCAGGGCACAGGGTGCTCCCTACAATGAGCAGTTCTTC	CASRAQGAPYNEQFF
14	TRBD2	TRBV7-2	TRBJ2-5	many	TGTGCCAGCAGCTTTGGACTAGCGGGAGAGACCCAGTACTTC	CASSFGLAGETQYF
16	.	TRBV19	TRBJ2-1	.	TGTGCCAGTAGTACCCCCGGGGGCGCCTCCTACAATGAGCAGTTCTTC	CASSTPGGASYNEQFF
15	.	TRBV28	TRBJ2-6	few	TGTGCCAGCAAAGTAGAGGGCTCTGGGGCCAACGTCCTGACTTTC	CASKVEGSGANVLTF
14	.	TRBV9	TRBJ2-2	.	TGTGCCAGCAGTCGGAGCGGGAACACCGGGGAGCTGTTTTTT	CASSRSGNTGELFF
16	.	TRBV7-2	TRBJ2-3	.	TGTGCCAGCAGCCCCCTTAGCTTTCAGAGCACAGATACGCAGTATTTT	CASSPLSFQSTDTQYF
14	TRBD2	TRBV6-2/TRBV6-3	TRBJ2-5	many	TGTGCCAGCAGTCTAGCGGGCAGGCCAGAGACCCAGTACTTC	CASSLAGRPETQYF
11	.	TRBV28	TRBJ2-1	.	TGTGCCAGCAGTTTCAAGGCGGAGCAGTTCTTC	CASSFKAEQFF
16	.	TRBV10-1	TRBJ2-2	few	TGCGCCAGCAGTGAGTCTGGGGGGATGAACACCGGGGAGCTGTTTTTT	CASSESGGMNTGELFF
14	TRBD1	TRBV6-1	TRBJ1-4	many	TGTGCCAGCAGGCGGGACAGGGTCGGGGAAAAACTGTTTTTT	CASRRDRVGEKLFF
13	.	TRBV6-5	TRBJ1-6	few	TGTGCCAGCAGCCCATTTGATAATTCACCCCTCCACTTT	CASSPFDNSPLHF
14	.	TRBV19	TRBJ1-1	.	TGTGCCAGTAGTATAGGCGGTGGTTGGACTGAAGCTTTCTTT	CASSIGGGWTEAFF
16	TRBD2	TRBV19	TRBJ2-7	few	TGTGCCAGTAGTATAGAGACTAGCGGGGGCTCCTACGAGCAGTACTTC	CASSIETSGGSYEQYF